Below, 17 T cell receptor beta chains from the same sample are listed, as sequenced in a study of cytomegalovirus exposure and HLA in healthy donors (TCRdb year 2017). Libraries were prepared through the immunoSEQ multiplex PCR assay. The source is immuneACCESS, and TCRdb retained only in-frame sequences with V and J called. Part of the clones is not carried over; for the studies checked, unresolved V genes explain less than half of this, and the remainder is unexplained. This sample holds 110,000 or so clones; 80% to 90% were observed only once. The top ten clones comprise roughly 4.4% of the sample. The source material was PBMCs. All receptors come from a man aged 18 to 35 in good health and CMV-seropositive.

The rearrangement uses TRBV5-6 and TRBJ2-1, with 7 bases aligning to TRBD2. The germline gives CDR1 SGHDT, CDR2 YYEEEE. The CDR3 is made up of 16 amino acids. Trimming took 3 bases from V and 3 from J; bases not matched to a gene: 9. The CDR3 sequence is CASSSDAGVIYNEQFF. CDR3 coding DNA: TGTGCCAGCAGCTCAGACGCGGGGGTCATCTACAATGAGCAGTTCTTC.

This clone was detected only a few times. The gene calls are TRBV6-4 and TRBJ2-1; tentatively, D is TRBD2 (7 bases). The CDR3 has 14 amino acids. Trimming took 2 bases from V and 7 from J, leaving 12 bases between them. Germline V gene sequence: CDR1 MRHNA, CDR2 SNTAGT. CDR3 DNA sequence: TGTGCCAGCAGTGACGGGGGGGCGAGTAATGAGCAGTTCTTC. Its translation is CASSDGGASNEQFF.

This chain connects TRBV4-3 to TRBJ2-3; 14 bases fit TRBD2. CDR1 and CDR2 from the germline V gene are LGHNA and YSLEER. The length of the CDR3 is 19 residues. With V trimmed by 1 base and J by 5 bases, 11 bases remained unmatched. The CDR3 sequence is CASSQAPGTSGGRGDTQYF. The CDR3 DNA reads TGCGCCAGCAGCCAAGCTCCCGGGACTAGCGGGGGCCGGGGAGATACGCAGTATTTT.

V usage is TRBV5-1 and J usage is TRBJ1-3; TRBD1 might be the D (6 bases). The CDR3 runs 15 residues. Trimming pared 4 bases from V and 4 bases from J, leaving 15 bases between. Per germline, CDR1 SGHRS and CDR2 YFSETQ. The CDR3 DNA reads TGCGCCAGCAGCGCCAGTACAGGGTCCGGAAACACCATATATTTT. Protein: CASSASTGSGNTIYF. Full variable domain (missing parts from reference TRBV5-1 and TRBJ1-3): KAGVTQTPRYLIKTRGQQVTLSCSPISGHRSVSWYQQTPGQGLQFLFEYFSETQRNKGNFPGRFSGRQFSNSRSEMNVSTLELGDSALYLCASSASTGSGNTIYFGEGSWLTVV.

The gene calls are TRBV6-1 and TRBJ1-5; a weak D match, TRBD1 (5 bases). The germline gives CDR1 MNHNS, CDR2 SASEGT. V was clipped by 8 bases and J by 7 bases, with 18 bases between them. The CDR3 has 14 residues. CDR3 bases: TGTGCCAGCTGCTTCCGCGGGGGTGGCCAGCCCCAGCATTTT. This sequence encodes CASCFRGGGQPQHF.

This chain connects TRBV27 to TRBJ1-2; D is ambiguous. Deletions cut 3 bases from V and 6 bases from J, with 23 bases between. Germline V CDR1 and CDR2: MNHEY, SMNVEV (reference sequence). The CDR3 consists of 17 residues. CDR3 nucleotides: TGTGCCAGCAGTTTCCTTACCCCCCAAGGGAAGGAGGATGGCTACACCTTC. Protein product: CASSFLTPQGKEDGYTF.

The chain employs TRBV6-5 and TRBJ2-1, with 8 positions matching TRBD2. The CDR3 has 15 residues. The V gene end was trimmed by 4 bases and the J gene end by 6 bases; junction bases not matched to a gene: 8. CDR1 is MNHEY and CDR2 is SVGAGI in the germline V gene. DNA of the CDR3: TGTGCCAGCAGTTTAGCGGGGAGCCTCTTCAATGAGCAGTTCTTC. Protein sequence: CASSLAGSLFNEQFF.

V usage is TRBV6-5 and J usage is TRBJ2-7; 8 bases fit TRBD1. CDR3 length: 13 residues. The V segment lost 4 bases and the J segment 5 bases; nucleotides outside the gene matches: 4. CDR1 and CDR2 (germline): MNHEY, SVGAGI. CDR3 protein: CASSFADRDEQYF. The CDR3 DNA reads as TGTGCCAGCAGTTTCGCGGACAGGGACGAGCAGTACTTC.

The V and J genes are TRBV11-3 and TRBJ2-1; D possibly corresponds to TRBD1 (5 bases). The CDR3 consists of 13 residues. Trimming shortened V by 4 bases and J by 9 bases, and 13 bases separated the two germline ends. In germline, CDR1 is SGHNT, CDR2 YENEEA. CDR3 DNA: TGTGCCAGCAGCTCGCAGGGATTTGGTGAGCAGTTCTTC. Its protein product is CASSSQGFGEQFF. Variable domain in full (rest from reference TRBV11-3 and TRBJ2-1): EAGVVQSPRYKIIEKKQPVAFWCNPISGHNTLYWYLQNLGQGPELLIRYENEEAVDDSQLPKDRFSAERLKGVDSTLKIQPAELGDSAVYLCASSSQGFGEQFFGPGTRLTVL.

This rearrangement joins TRBV5-1 to TRBJ2-7; D might be TRBD1 (6 bases). Looked up from germline, CDR1 is SGHRS and CDR2 is YFSETQ. The CDR3 runs to 14 residues. Trimming left V 7 bases short and J 6 bases short, with 20 bases between. CDR3 DNA sequence: TGCGCCAGCGCTGAACAGGGCCCCTCAGCCGAGCAGTACTTC. Protein: CASAEQGPSAEQYF.

In its sample, this clone was seen a few times. The chain combines TRBV2 with TRBJ2-1; 12 bases match TRBD2. The length of the CDR3 is 15 residues. Germline V gene sequence: CDR1 SNHLY, CDR2 FYNNEI. The V gene end was trimmed by 6 bases and the J gene end by 7 bases; junction bases not matched to a gene: 7. CDR3 bases: TGTGCCAGCAGGGAACTAGCGGGGGGAGGTAATGAGCAGTTCTTC. Its translation is CASRELAGGGNEQFF.

V gene TRBV6-5 combines with J gene TRBJ2-5, with a weak D call TRBD2 (6 bases). This CDR3 is built from 15 residues. CDR1 MNHEY and CDR2 SVGAGI come from the germline V gene. Trimming removed 1 base from V and 5 bases from J, with 14 bases in between. CDR3 sequence (DNA): TGTGCCAGCAGTTACTTCGGACTAACCGGGGAGACCCAGTACTTC. Translating gives CASSYFGLTGETQYF.

This chain uses TRBV5-8 with TRBJ1-1, with D possibly being TRBD1 (5 bases). This CDR3 is built from 13 residues. V lost 2 bases and J lost 6, with 11 bases in between. From germline, CDR1 is SGHTS and CDR2 YDEGEE. For the CDR3, the DNA is TGTGCCAGCAGCTTCAAGGGGCTACCTGAAGCTTTCTTT. This codes for CASSFKGLPEAFF.

The genes are TRBV7-2 and TRBJ2-1; 9 bases align to TRBD2. The V gene end was trimmed by 2 bases and the J gene end by 3 bases; junction bases not matched to a gene: 5. The length of the CDR3 is 16 residues. The germline V gene has CDR1 SGHTA and CDR2 FQGNSA. The CDR3 DNA follows: TGTGCCAGCAGCTTATTTAGCGGGGGAAGCTACAATGAGCAGTTCTTC. Its translation: CASSLFSGGSYNEQFF.

The chain employs TRBV27 and TRBJ2-2, with 14 nucleotides matching TRBD2. V lost 6 bases and J lost 4; bases outside the gene matches: 10. There are 18 residues in the CDR3. CDR1 MNHEY and CDR2 SMNVEV come from the germline V gene (reference sequence). CDR3 nucleotide sequence: TGTGCCAGCAGCAAGACTAGCGGGGGGGTAGTGGGCACCGGGGAGCTGTTTTTT. Translated: CASSKTSGGVVGTGELFF.

CDR3 in amino acids: CASSYTGGTQYF. The CDR3 DNA sequence: TGCGCCAGCAGCTATACAGGTGGGACCCAGTACTTC. This chain links TRBV5-1 with TRBJ2-5, with a possible D match to TRBD1 (5 bases). Trimming stripped 3 bases from V and 7 bases from J, with 10 bases between. This CDR3 contains 12 residues. Looked up from germline, CDR1 is SGHRS and CDR2 is YFSETQ.

Only one count was recorded for this clone. This chain joins TRBV2 and TRBJ2-5, with D possibly TRBD2 on 7 matching bases. Trimming took off 7 bases at V and 5 bases at J, with 14 bases between the two ends. The CDR3 extends over 13 amino acids. From germline, CDR1 is SNHLY and CDR2 FYNNEI. CDR3 sequence (DNA): TGTGCCAGCAAGGGGGGGGGCCGGGAGACCCAGTACTTC. Its protein product is CASKGGGRETQYF.